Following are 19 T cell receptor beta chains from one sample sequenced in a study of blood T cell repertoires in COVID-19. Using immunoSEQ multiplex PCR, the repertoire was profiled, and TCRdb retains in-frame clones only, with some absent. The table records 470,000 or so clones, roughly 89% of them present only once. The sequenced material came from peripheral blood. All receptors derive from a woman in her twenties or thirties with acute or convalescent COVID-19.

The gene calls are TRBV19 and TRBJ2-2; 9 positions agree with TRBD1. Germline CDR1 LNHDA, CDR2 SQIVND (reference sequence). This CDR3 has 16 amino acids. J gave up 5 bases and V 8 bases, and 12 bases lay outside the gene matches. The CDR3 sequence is CASQPDRGKYTGELFF. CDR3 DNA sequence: TGTGCCAGTCAACCCGACAGGGGGAAGTATACCGGGGAGCTGTTTTTT.

The CDR3 DNA follows: TGTGCCAGCAGCTTCCTGACAGGGGGCGTATCCGAGCAGTACTTC. This sequence encodes CASSFLTGGVSEQYF. The J gene is TRBJ2-7, the V gene TRBV7-2; the match to TRBD1 covers 10 bases. Per the germline V gene, CDR1 is SGHTA and CDR2 is FQGNSA. With 3 bases clipped from V and 6 bases from J, the junction kept 8 bases outside the gene matches. The CDR3 totals 15 residues.

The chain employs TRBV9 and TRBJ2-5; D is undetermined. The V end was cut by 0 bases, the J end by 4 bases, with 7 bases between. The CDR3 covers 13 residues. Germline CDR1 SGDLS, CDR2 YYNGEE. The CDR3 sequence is CASSVDAGETQYF. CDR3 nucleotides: TGTGCCAGCAGCGTAGACGCCGGAGAGACCCAGTACTTC.

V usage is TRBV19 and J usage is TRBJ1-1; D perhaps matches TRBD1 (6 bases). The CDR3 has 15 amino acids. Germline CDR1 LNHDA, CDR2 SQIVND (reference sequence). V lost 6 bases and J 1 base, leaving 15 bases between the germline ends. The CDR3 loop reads CASSLITGRNTEAFF. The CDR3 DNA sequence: TGTGCCAGTAGCCTCATCACAGGGAGGAACACTGAAGCTTTCTTT.

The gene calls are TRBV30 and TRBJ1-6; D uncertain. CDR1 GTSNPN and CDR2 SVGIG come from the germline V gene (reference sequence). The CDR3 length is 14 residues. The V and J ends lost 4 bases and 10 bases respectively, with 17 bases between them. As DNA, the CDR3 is TGTGCCTGGACCAAAGGAGAATCTGGCTCACCCCTCCACTTT. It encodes CAWTKGESGSPLHF.

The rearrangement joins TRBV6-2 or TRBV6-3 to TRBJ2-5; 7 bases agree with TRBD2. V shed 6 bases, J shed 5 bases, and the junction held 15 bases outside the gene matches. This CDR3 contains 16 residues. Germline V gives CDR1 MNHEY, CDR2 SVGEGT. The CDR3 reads CASSPNFGGSPETQYF. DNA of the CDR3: TGTGCCAGCAGCCCTAATTTCGGGGGGAGCCCCGAGACCCAGTACTTC.

The CDR3 loop reads CSASFTASYEQYF. For the CDR3, the DNA is TGCAGTGCTAGTTTCACAGCCTCCTACGAGCAGTACTTC. The chain recombines TRBV20-1 with TRBJ2-7, with D uncertain. Trimming removed 3 bases from V and 0 bases from J, with 9 bases in between. The CDR3 is made up of 13 amino acids. The V gene's germline CDR1 is DFQATT and CDR2 SNEGSKA (reference sequence).

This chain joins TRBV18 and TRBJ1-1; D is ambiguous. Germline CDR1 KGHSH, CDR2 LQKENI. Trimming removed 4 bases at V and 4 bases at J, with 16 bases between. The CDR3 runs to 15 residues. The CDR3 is CASSQVSAGGTEAFF. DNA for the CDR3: TGTGCCAGCTCACAGGTATCAGCGGGAGGCACTGAAGCTTTCTTT.

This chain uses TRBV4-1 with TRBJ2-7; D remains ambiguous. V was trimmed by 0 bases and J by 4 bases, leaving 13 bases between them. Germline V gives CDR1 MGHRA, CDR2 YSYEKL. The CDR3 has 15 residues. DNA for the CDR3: TGCGCCAGCAGCCAAGAATCCAGCGCCATTTACGAGCAGTACTTC. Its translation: CASSQESSAIYEQYF.

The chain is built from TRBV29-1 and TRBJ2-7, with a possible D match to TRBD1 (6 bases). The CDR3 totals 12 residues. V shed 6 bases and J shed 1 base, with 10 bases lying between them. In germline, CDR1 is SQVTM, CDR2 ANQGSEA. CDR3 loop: CSVQGSSYEQYF. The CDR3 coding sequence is TGCAGCGTACAGGGAAGTTCCTACGAGCAGTACTTC.

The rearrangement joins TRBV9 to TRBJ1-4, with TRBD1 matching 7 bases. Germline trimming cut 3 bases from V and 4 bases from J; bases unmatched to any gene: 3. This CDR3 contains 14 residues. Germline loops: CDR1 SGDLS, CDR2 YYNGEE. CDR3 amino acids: CASSEDRSNEKLFF. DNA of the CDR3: TGTGCCAGCAGCGAGGACAGGAGTAATGAAAAACTGTTTTTT.

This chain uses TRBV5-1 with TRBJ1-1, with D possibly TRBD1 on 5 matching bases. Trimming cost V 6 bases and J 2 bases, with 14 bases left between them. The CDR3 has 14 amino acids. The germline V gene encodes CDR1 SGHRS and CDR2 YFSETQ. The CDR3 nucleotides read TGCGCCAGCACCTTCGACAGCTTCAACACTGAAGCTTTCTTT. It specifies CASTFDSFNTEAFF.

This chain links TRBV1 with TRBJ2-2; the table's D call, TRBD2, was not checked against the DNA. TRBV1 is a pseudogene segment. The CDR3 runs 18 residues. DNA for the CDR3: TGCACCAGCAGCCAAGATCGGCCTCTGGACTCGGGCACCGGGGAGCTGTTTTTT. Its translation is CTSSQDRPLDSGTGELFF.

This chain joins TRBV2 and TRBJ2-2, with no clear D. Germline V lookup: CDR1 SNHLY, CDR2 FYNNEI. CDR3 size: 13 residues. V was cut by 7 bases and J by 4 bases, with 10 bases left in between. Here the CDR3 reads CASNKQPTGELFF. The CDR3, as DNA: TGTGCCAGCAATAAACAGCCCACCGGGGAGCTGTTTTTT.

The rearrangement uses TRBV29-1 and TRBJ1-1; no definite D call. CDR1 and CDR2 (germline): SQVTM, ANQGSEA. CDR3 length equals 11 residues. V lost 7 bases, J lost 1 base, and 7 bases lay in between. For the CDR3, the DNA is TGCAGCGGACAAAGGAACACTGAAGCTTTCTTT. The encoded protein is CSGQRNTEAFF.

CDR3 residues: CSVQAHYEQYF. For the CDR3, the DNA is TGCAGCGTCCAAGCCCATTACGAGCAGTACTTC. The chain couples TRBV29-1 to TRBJ2-7; D not resolved. The CDR3 length is 11 residues. Trimming stripped 6 bases from V and 4 bases from J, with 10 bases between. Germline V gene sequence: CDR1 SQVTM, CDR2 ANQGSEA.

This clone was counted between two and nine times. The CDR3 region is CASSLVGDSPLHF. The CDR3 bases are TGTGCCAGCAGTTTAGTCGGAGATTCACCCCTCCACTTT. J is TRBJ1-6 and V is TRBV27; D not certain. Germline V gene data show CDR1 as MNHEY and CDR2 as SMNVEV (reference sequence). V dropped 2 bases and J dropped 8 bases, with 7 bases sitting between them. The CDR3 is made up of 13 amino acids.

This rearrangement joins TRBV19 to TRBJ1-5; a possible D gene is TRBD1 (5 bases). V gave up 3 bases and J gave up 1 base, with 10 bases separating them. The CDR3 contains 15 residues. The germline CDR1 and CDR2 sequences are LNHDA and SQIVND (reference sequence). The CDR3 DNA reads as TGTGCCAGTAGTATTCAGGGCGCAAGCAATCAGCCCCAGCATTTT. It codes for CASSIQGASNQPQHF. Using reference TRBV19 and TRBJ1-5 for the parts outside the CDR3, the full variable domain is DGGITQSPKYLFRKEGQNVTLSCEQNLNHDAMYWYRQDPGQGLRLIYYSQIVNDFQKGDIAEGYSVSREKKESFPLTVTSAQKNPTAFYLCASSIQGASNQPQHFGDGTRLSIL.

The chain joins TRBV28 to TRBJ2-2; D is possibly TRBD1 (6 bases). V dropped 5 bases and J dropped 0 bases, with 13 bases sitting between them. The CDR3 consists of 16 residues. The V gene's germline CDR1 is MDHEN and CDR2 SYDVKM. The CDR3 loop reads CASSPQGSPNTGELFF. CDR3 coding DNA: TGTGCCAGCAGTCCACAGGGATCCCCGAACACCGGGGAGCTGTTTTTT.